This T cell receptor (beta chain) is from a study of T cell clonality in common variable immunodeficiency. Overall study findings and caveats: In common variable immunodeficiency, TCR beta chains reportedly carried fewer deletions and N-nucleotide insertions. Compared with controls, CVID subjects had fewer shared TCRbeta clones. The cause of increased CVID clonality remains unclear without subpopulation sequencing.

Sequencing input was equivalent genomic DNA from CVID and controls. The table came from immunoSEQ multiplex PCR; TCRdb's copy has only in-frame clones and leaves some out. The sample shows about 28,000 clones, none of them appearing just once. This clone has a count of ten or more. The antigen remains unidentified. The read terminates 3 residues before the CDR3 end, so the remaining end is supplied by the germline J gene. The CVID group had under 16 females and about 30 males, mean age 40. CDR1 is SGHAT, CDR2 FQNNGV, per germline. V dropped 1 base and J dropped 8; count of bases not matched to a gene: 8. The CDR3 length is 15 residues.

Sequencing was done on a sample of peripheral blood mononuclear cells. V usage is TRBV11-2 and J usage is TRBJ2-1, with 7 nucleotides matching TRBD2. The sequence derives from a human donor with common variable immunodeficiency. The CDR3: CASSLVQRGIHEQFF. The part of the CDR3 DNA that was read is TGTGCCAGCAGCTTAGTACAGCGGGGAATTCATGAG.